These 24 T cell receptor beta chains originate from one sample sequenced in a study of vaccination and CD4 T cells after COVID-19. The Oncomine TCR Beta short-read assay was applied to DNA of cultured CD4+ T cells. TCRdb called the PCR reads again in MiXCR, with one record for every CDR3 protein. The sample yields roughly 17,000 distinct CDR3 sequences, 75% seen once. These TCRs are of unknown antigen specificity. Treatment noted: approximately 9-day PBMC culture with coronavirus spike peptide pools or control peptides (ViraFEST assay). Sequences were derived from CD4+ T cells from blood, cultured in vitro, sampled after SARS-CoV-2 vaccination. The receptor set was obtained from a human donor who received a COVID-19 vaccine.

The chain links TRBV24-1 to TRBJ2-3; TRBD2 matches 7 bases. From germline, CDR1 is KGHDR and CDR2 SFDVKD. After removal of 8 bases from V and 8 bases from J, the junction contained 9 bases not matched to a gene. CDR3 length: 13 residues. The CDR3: CATKSGALSTQYF. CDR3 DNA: TGTGCCACCAAAAGCGGGGCCCTCTCTACGCAGTATTTT.

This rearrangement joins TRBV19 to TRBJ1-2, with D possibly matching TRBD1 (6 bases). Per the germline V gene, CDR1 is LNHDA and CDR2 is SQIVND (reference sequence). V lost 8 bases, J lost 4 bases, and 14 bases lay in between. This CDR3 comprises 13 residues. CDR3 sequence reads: CASRGRDIYGYTF. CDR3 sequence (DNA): TGTGCCAGTCGTGGCAGGGACATCTATGGCTACACCTTC. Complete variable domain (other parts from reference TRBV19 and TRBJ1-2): DGGITQSPKYLFRKEGQNVTLSCEQNLNHDAMYWYRQDPGQGLRLIYYSQIVNDFQKGDIAEGYSVSREKKESFPLTVTSAQKNPTAFYLCASRGRDIYGYTFGSGTRLTVV.

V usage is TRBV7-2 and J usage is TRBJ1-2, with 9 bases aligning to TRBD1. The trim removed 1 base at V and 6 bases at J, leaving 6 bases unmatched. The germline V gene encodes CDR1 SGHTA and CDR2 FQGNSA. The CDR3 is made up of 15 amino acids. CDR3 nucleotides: TGTGCCAGCAGCTTAGACCGGGACAGGGAGGATGGCTACACCTTC. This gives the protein CASSLDRDREDGYTF. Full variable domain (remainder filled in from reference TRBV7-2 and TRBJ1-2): GAGVSQSPSNKVTEKGKDVELRCDPISGHTALYWYRQSLGQGLEFLIYFQGNSAPDKSGLPSDRFSAERTGGSVSTLTIQRTQQEDSAVYLCASSLDRDREDGYTFGSGTRLTVV.

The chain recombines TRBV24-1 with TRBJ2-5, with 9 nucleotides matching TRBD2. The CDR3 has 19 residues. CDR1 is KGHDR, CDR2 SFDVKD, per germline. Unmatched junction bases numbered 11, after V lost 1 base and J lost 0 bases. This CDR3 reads CATSDLGPPSGEHQETQYF. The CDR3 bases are TGTGCCACCAGTGATTTAGGACCCCCTAGCGGGGAACACCAAGAGACCCAGTACTTC.

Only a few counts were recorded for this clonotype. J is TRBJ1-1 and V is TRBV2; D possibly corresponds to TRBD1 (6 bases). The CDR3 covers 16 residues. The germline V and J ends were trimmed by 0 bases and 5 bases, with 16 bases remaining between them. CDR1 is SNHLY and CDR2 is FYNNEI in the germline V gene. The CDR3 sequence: CASSEAGVGGRTEAFF. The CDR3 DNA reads TGTGCCAGCAGTGAAGCGGGGGTGGGGGGGCGTACTGAAGCTTTCTTT.

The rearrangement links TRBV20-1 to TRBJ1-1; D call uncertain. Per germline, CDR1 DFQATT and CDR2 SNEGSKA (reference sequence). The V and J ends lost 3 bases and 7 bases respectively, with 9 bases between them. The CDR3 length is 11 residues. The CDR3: CSARVRDEAFF. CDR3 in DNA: TGCAGTGCTAGGGTAAGAGATGAAGCTTTCTTT.

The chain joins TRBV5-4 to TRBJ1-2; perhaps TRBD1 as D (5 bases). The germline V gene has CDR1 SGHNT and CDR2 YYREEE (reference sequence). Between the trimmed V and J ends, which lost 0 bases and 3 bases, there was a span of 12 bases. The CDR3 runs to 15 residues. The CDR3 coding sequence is TGTGCCAGCAGCTTGGCGGGCAGGGATGACTATGGCTACACCTTC. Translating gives CASSLAGRDDYGYTF.

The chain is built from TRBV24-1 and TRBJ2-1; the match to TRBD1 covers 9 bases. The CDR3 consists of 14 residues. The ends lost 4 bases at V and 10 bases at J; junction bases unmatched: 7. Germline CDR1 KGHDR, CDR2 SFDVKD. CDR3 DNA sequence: TGTGCCACCAGTGACCCGGGACAGGGTTGGGAGCAGTTCTTC. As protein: CATSDPGQGWEQFF.

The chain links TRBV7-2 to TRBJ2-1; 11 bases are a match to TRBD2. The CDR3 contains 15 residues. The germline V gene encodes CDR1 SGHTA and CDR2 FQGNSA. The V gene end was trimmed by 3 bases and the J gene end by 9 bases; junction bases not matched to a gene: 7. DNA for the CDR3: TGTGCCAGCAGCTTTAGCGGGGGGGATGGTTTTGAGCAGTTCTTC. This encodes CASSFSGGDGFEQFF.

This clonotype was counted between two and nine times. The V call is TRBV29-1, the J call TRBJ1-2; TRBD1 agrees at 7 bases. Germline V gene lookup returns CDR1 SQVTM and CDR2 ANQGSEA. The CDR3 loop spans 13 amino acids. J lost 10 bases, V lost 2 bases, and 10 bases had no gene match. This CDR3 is CSVEMAAGGIYTF. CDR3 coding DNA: TGCAGCGTTGAAATGGCGGCAGGGGGTATCTACACCTTC. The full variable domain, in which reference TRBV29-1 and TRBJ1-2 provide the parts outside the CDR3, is SAVISQKPSRDICQRGTSLTIQCQVDSQVTMMFWYRQQPGQSLTLIATANQGSEATYESGFVIDKFPISRPNLTFSTLTVSNMSPEDSSIYLCSVEMAAGGIYTFGSGTRLTVV.

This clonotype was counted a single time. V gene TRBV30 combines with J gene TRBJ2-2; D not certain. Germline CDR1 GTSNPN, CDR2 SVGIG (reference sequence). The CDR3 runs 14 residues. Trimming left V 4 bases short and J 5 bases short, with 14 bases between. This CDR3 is CAWTDDGLTGELFF. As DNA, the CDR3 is TGTGCCTGGACGGACGACGGGCTAACCGGGGAGCTGTTTTTT.

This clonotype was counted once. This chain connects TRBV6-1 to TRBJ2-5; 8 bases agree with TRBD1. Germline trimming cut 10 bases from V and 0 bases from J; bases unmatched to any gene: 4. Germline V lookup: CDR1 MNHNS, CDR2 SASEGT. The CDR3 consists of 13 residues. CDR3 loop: CATDRAYQETQYF. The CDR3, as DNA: TGTGCCACGGACAGGGCATACCAAGAGACCCAGTACTTC.

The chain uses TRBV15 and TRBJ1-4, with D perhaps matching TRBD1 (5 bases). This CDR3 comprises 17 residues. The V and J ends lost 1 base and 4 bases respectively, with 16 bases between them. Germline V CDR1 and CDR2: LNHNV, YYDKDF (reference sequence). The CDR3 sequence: CATSRGLRGGDNEKLFF. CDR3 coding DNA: TGTGCCACCAGCAGAGGACTCCGAGGAGGGGATAATGAAAAACTGTTTTTT. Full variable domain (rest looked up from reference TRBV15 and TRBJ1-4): DAMVIQNPRYQVTQFGKPVTLSCSQTLNHNVMYWYQQKSSQAPKLLFHYYDKDFNNEADTPDNFQSRRPNTSFCFLDIRSPGLGDTAMYLCATSRGLRGGDNEKLFFGSGTQLSVL.

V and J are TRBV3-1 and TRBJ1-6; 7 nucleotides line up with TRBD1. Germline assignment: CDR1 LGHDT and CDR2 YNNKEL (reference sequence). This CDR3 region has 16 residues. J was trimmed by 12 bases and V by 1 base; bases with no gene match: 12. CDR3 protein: CASSQVRGLSVGPLHF. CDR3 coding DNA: TGTGCCAGCAGCCAAGTCAGGGGGTTATCGGTAGGACCCCTCCACTTT.

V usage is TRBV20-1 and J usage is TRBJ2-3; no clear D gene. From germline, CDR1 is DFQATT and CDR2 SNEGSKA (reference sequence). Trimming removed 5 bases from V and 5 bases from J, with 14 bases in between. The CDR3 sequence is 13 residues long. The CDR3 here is CSAFLIRLDTQYF. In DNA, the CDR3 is TGCAGTGCTTTTTTGATCAGGTTAGATACGCAGTATTTT.

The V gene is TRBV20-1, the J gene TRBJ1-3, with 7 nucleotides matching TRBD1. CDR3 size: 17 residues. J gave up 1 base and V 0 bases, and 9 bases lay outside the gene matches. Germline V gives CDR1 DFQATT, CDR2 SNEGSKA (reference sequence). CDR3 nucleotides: TGCAGTGCTAGAGATTCCCGGACAGGACTTTCTGGAAACACCATATATTTT. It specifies CSARDSRTGLSGNTIYF.

CDR3: CASSLVAGQYEQYF. In nucleotides, the CDR3 is TGTGCCAGCAGCTTAGTAGCGGGGCAATACGAGCAGTACTTC. This chain joins TRBV7-2 and TRBJ2-7; 8 bases match TRBD2. This CDR3 region has 14 residues. The germline V gene has CDR1 SGHTA and CDR2 FQGNSA. V lost 1 base to trimming and J lost 4 bases; unmatched junction nucleotides: 3.

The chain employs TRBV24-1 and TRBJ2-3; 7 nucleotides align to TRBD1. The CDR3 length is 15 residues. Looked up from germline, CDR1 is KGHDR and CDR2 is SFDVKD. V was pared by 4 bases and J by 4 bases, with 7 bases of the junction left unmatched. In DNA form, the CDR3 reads TGTGCCACCAGTGAACCGGGACAGACGCCAGATACGCAGTATTTT. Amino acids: CATSEPGQTPDTQYF.

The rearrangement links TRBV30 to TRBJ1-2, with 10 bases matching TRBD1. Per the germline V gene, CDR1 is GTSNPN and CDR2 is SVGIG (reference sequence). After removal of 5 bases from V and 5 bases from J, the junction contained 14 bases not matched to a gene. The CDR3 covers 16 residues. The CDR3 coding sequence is TGTGCCTGGGGGAGGCCCCAGGACAGGGGGAGGTATGGCTACACCTTC. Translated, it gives CAWGRPQDRGRYGYTF.

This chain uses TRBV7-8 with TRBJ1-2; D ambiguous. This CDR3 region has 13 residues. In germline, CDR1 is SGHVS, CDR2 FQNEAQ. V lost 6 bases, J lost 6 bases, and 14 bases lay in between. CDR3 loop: CASRDTPAHGYTF. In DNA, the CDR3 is TGTGCCAGCAGAGATACACCGGCCCATGGCTACACCTTC.

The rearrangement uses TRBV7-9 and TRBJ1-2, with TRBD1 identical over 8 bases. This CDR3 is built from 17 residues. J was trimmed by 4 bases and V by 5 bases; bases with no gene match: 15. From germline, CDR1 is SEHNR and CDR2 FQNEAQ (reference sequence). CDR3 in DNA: TGTGCCAGCAGCATACCAACCGGGACAGGAGAAACCTATGGCTACACCTTC. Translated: CASSIPTGTGETYGYTF. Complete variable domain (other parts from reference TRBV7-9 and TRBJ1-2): DTGVSQNPRHKITKRGQNVTFRCDPISEHNRLYWYRQTLGQGPEFLTYFQNEAQLEKSRLLSDRFSAERPKGSFSTLEIQRTEQGDSAMYLCASSIPTGTGETYGYTFGSGTRLTVV.

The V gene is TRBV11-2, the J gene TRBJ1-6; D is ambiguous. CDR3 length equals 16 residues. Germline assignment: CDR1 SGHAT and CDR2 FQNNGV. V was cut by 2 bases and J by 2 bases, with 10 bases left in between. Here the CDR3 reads CASSLLRGTYNSPLHF. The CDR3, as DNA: TGTGCCAGCAGCTTATTGCGTGGGACCTATAATTCACCCCTCCACTTT.

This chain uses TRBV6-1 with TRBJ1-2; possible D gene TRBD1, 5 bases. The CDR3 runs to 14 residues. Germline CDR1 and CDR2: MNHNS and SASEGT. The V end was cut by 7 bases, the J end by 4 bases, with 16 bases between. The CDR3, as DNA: TGTGCCAGCACCATCGGGGGGGGAGCCTATGGCTACACCTTC. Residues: CASTIGGGAYGYTF.

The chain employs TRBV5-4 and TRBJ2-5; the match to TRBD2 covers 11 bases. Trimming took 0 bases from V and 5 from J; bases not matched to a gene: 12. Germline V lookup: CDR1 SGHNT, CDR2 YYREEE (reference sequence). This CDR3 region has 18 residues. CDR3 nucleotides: TGTGCCAGCAGCTTGGTAGCGGGGGGGCGGGGAATTTCGGAGACCCAGTACTTC. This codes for CASSLVAGGRGISETQYF. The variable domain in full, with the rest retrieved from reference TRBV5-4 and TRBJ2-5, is ETGVTQSPTHLIKTRGQQVTLRCSSQSGHNTVSWYQQALGQGPQFIFQYYREEENGRGNFPPRFSGLQFPNYSSELNVNALELDDSALYLCASSLVAGGRGISETQYFGPGTRLLVL.